The 3 T cell receptor beta chains below come from one sample, sequenced in a study of post-analysis software for immune sequencing data. For these TCRs, the target antigens are not known. Built from TCR beta cDNA, the libraries had unique molecular identifiers in them. MiXCR was run by TCRdb on the PCR reads, yielding one entry per CDR3 protein. Of 800,000 to 950,000 distinct CDR3 sequences listed, roughly 50% are singletons. Findings of the study overall: In patients, TRBV5-6, TRBV5-1 and TRBV20-1 belonged to four or five TRBV segments found more frequently than in controls.

Input material: blood. The receptor source for this set is a girl aged 5-17 years with multiple sclerosis.

The V and J genes are TRBV24-1 and TRBJ2-7; the match to TRBD1 covers 10 bases. The J call is uncertain, as TRBJ2-5 better fits the DNA end. Germline V gene data show CDR1 as KGHDR and CDR2 as SFDVKD. CDR3 size: 16 residues. This chain's CDR3 is CATSERRTGGRETQYF. In nucleotides, the CDR3 is TGTGCCACCAGTGAACGACGGACAGGGGGGAGAGAGACCCAGTACTTC.

This clonotype was seen at least ten times. The chain carries TRBV5-1 and TRBJ2-7; D gene ambiguous. The CDR3 covers 11 residues. V was trimmed by 3 bases and J by 7 bases, leaving 8 bases between them. Looked up from germline, CDR1 is SGHRS and CDR2 is YFSETQ. The CDR3 region has the DNA TGCGCCAGCAGCTCAGGTAATGAGCAGTACTTC. Amino acids: CASSSGNEQYF.

The chain uses TRBV7-2 and TRBJ2-3; 10 bases match TRBD1. The germline V gene has CDR1 SGHTA and CDR2 FQGNSA. V trimming: 3 bases; J trimming: 2 bases; junction bases outside the gene matches: 5. This CDR3 contains 16 residues. CDR3 in amino acids: CASSFRGTGVTDTQYF. The CDR3 nucleotides are TGTGCCAGCAGCTTCAGAGGGACAGGGGTCACAGATACGCAGTATTTT.